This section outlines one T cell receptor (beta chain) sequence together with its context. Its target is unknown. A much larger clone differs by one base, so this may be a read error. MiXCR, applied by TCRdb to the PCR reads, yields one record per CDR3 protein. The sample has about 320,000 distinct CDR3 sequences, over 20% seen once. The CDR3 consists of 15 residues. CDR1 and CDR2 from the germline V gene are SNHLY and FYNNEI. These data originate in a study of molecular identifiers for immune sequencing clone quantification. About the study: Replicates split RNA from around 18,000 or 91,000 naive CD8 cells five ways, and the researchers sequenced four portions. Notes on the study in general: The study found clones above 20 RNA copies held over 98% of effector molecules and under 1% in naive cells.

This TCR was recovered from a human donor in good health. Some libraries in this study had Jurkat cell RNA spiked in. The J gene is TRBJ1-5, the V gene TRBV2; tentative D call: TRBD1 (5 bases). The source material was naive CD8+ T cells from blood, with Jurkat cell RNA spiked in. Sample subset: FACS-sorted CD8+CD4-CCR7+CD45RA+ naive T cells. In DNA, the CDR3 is TGTGCCAGCTGTGACCCGACAGCCACCAGAGAGCCCCAGCATTTT. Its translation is CASCDPTATREPQHF.